This T cell receptor beta chain comes out of a study of response to subunit inactivated influenza vaccine. Trimming removed 0 bases at V and 1 base at J, with 10 bases between. This CDR3 is 15 amino acids long. CDR1 and CDR2 (germline): SGHDT, YYEEEE. Study-wide points: Authors suggested few new T cells are recruited by each seasonal influenza vaccination.

This clonotype was seen many times. Its target is unknown. TCRdb ran MiXCR on the RT-PCR reads and lists one entry per CDR3 protein. The repertoire holds some 480,000 distinct CDR3 sequences, with about a tenth as singletons. The chain is built from TRBV5-6 and TRBJ2-5, with TRBD1 as a possible D gene (5 bases). The starting material was PBMCs from blood, obtained 45 days after vaccination. The origin of this receptor is a man in his forties or fifties who received an inactivated influenza vaccine. CDR3 bases: TGTGCCAGCAGCTTGGGGGCAGGGCGCCAAGAGACCCAGTACTTC. It yields the protein CASSLGAGRQETQYF.